This T cell receptor beta chain was documented in a study of blood T cell repertoires in COVID-19. Study context: Sites across the United States, Italy and Spain contributed samples from acute and convalescent COVID-19.

Libraries were prepared by immunoSEQ multiplex PCR; TCRdb keeps only in-frame clonotypes and omits some of them. The sample includes some 150,000 clones, roughly 80% of them seen just once. The junction had 7 bases not matched to a gene; V was cut back by 5 bases and J by 4 bases. From germline, CDR1 is LNHDA and CDR2 SQIVND (reference sequence). The CDR3 length is 14 residues. Participant ages covered about 18 to 89 years across 24 US areas. Researchers sorted participants into cohorts using their self-reported clinical history. Recovered participants had two consecutive negative NP/OP PCR tests, healthcare professional clearance, or symptom resolution.

The chain has TRBV19 and TRBJ1-2, with TRBD1 identical over 7 bases. This clonotype was obtained from a woman aged 45-65 years who had recovered from COVID-19. Source material: PBMCs or T cells enriched from blood (not recorded which). Here the CDR3 DNA reads TGTGCCAGTAGTGCGGACAGGACCTTCTATGGCTACACCTTC. Translating it yields CASSADRTFYGYTF.